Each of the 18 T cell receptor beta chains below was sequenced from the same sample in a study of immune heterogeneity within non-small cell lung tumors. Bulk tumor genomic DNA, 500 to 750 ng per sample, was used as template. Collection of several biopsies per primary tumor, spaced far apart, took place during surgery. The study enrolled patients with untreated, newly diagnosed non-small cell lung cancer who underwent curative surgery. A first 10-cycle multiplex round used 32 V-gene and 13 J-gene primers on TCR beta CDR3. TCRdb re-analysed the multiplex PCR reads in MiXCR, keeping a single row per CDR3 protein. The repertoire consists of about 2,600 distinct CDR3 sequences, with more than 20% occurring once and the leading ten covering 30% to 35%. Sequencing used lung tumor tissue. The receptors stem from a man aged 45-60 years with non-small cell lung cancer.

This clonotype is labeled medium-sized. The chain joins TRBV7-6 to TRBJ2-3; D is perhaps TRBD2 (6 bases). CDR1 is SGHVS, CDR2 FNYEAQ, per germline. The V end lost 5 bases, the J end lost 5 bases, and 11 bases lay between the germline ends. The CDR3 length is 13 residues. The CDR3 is CASSKEGLDTQYF. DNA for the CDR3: TGTGCCAGCAGCAAAGAGGGACTAGATACGCAGTATTTT. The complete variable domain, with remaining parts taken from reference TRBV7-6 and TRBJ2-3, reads GAGVSQSPRYKVTKRGQDVALRCDPISGHVSLYWYRQALGQGPEFLTYFNYEAQQDKSGLPNDRFSAERPEGSISTLTIQRTEQRDSAMYRCASSKEGLDTQYFGPGTRLTVL.

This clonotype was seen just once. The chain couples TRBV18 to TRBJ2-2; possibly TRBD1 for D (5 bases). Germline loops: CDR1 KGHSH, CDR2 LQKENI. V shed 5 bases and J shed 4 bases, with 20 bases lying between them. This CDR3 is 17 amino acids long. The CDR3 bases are TGTGCCAGCTCATCTTTCGGAAGGCAGGGTTTCACCGGGGAGCTGTTTTTT. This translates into CASSSFGRQGFTGELFF.

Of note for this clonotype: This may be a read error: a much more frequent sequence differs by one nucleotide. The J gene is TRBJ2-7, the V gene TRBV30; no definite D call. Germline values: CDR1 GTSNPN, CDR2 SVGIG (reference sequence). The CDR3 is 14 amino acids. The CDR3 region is CAWAASGSTYEHYF. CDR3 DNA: TGTGCCTGGGCGGCTTCCGGGTCCACCTACGAGCATTACTTC.

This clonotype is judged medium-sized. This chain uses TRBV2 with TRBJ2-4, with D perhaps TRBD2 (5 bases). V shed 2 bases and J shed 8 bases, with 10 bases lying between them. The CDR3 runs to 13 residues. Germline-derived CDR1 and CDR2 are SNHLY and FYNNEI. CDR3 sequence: CASSERWRDIQYF. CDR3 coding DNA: TGTGCCAGCAGTGAACGGTGGCGGGACATTCAGTACTTC. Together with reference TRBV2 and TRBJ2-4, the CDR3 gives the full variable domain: EPEVTQTPSHQVTQMGQEVILRCVPISNHLYFYWYRQILGQKVEFLVSFYNNEISEKSEIFDDQFSVERPDGSNFTLKIRSTKLEDSAMYFCASSERWRDIQYFGAGTRLSVL.

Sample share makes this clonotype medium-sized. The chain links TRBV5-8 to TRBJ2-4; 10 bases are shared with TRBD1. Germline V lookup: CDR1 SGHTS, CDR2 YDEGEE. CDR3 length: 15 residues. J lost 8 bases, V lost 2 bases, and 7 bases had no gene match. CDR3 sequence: CASSLLGQGRYIQYF. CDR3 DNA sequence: TGTGCCAGCAGCTTACTGGGACAGGGGAGATACATTCAGTACTTC.

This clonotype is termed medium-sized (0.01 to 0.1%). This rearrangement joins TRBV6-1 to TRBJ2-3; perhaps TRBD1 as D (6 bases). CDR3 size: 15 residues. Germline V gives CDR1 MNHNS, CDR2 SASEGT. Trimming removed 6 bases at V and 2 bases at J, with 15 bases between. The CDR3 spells CASSDPGTLTDTQYF. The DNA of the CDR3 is TGTGCCAGCAGCGATCCCGGGACACTCACAGATACGCAGTATTTT.

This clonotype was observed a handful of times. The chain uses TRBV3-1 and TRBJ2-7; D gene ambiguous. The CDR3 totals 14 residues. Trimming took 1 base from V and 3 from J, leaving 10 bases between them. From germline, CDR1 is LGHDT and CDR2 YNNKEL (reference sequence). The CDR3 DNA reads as TGTGCCAGCAGCCAAGGCGTCCAAGACTACGAGCAGTACTTC. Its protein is CASSQGVQDYEQYF.

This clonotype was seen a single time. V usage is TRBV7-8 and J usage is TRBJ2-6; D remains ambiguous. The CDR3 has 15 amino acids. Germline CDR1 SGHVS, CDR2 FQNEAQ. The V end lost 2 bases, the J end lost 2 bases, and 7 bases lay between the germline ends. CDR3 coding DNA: TGTGCCAGCAGCTTAAGGGTTGCTGGGGCCAACGTCCTGACTTTC. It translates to CASSLRVAGANVLTF.

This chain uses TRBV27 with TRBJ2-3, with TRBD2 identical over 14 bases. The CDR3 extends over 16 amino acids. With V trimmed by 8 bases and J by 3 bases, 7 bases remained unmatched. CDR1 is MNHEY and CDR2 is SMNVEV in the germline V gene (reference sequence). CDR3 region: CASGSRLAGGTDTQYF. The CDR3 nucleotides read TGTGCCAGCGGTTCCCGACTAGCGGGGGGGACAGATACGCAGTATTTT.

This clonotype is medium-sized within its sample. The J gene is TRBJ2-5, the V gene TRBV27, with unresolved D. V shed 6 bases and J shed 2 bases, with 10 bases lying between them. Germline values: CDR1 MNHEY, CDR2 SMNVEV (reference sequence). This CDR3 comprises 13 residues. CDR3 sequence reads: CASSGVWQETQYF. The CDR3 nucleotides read TGTGCCAGCAGCGGCGTATGGCAAGAGACCCAGTACTTC.

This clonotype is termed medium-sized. CDR3 nucleotide sequence: TGCAGTGCTAGAGATGAGGTATCTGAGAGTCCCAATCAGCCCCAGCATTTT. This encodes CSARDEVSESPNQPQHF. J is TRBJ1-5 and V is TRBV20-1; D uncertain. V gave up 0 bases and J gave up 3 bases, with 18 bases separating them. Germline assignment: CDR1 DFQATT and CDR2 SNEGSKA (reference sequence). This CDR3 is built from 17 residues.

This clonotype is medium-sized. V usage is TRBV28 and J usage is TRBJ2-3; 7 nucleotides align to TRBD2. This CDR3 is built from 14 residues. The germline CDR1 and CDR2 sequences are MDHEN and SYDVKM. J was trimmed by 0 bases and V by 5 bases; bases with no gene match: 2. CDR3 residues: CASSKTSSTDTQYF. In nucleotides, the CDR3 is TGTGCCAGCAGTAAGACTAGCAGCACAGATACGCAGTATTTT.

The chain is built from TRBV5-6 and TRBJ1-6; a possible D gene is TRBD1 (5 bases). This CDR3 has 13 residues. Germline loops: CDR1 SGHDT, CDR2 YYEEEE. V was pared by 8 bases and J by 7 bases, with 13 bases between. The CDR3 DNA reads TGTGCCAGACAGGTGACCTGGAATTCACCCCTCCACTTT. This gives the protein CARQVTWNSPLHF.

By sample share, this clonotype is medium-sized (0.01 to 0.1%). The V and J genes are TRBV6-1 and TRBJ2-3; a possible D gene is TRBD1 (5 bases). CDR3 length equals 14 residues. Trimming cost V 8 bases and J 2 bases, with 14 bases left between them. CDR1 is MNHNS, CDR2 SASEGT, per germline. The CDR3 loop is CASVKGYNTDTQYF. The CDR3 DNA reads TGTGCCAGCGTGAAGGGGTACAACACAGATACGCAGTATTTT.

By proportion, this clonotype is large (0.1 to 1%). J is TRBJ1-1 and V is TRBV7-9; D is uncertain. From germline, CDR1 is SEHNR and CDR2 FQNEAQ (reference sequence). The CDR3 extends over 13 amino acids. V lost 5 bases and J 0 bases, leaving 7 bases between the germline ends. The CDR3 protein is CASSQTLNTEAFF. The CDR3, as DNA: TGTGCCAGCAGCCAGACACTGAACACTGAAGCTTTCTTT.

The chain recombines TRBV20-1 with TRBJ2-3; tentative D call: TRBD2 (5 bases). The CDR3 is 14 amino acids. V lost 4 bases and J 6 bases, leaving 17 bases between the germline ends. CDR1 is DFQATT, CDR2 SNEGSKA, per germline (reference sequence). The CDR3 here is CSATPGIRTDTQYF. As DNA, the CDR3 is TGCAGTGCTACTCCGGGAATCCGGACGGATACGCAGTATTTT.

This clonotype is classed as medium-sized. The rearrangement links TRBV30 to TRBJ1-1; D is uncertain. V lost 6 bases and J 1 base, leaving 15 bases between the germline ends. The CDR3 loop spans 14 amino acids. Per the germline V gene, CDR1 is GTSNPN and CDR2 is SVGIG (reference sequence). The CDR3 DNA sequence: TGTGCCTGTTTGTATTTAGGTTCGAACACTGAAGCTTTCTTT. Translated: CACLYLGSNTEAFF.

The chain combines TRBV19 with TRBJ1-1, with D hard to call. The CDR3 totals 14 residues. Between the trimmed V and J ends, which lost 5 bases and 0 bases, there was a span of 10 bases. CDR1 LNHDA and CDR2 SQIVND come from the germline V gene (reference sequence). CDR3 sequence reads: CASSPSLMNTEAFF. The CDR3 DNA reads TGTGCCAGTAGTCCATCGTTAATGAACACTGAAGCTTTCTTT.